This TCR beta chain was documented in a study of OX40 agonist ivuxolimab in advanced cancers. Background on the whole study: The costimulatory receptor OX40 (CD134) was targeted by ivuxolimab, a fully human IgG2 agonistic monoclonal antibody. Peripheral TCRbeta sequencing was intended to test whether TCR sequence diversity was altered and clonal T-cell expansion was caused by ivuxolimab. Intravenous ivuxolimab was administered to patients every 2 weeks at six dose levels: 0.01, 0.1, 0.3, 1.5, 3 and 10 mg/kg. The paper reports the monotherapy dose-escalation portion (N of about 50 patients) of the phase I ivuxolimab trial. Three dose-escalation patients achieved partial responses, one with hepatocellular carcinoma and two with cutaneous melanoma. A male proportion of 82.7% and a mean age of roughly 58 years, ranging from roughly 23 to 80, were recorded for the dose-escalation cohort. Of the approximately 50 dose-escalation patients, hepatocellular carcinoma was present in some 19, melanoma in roughly 15, renal cell carcinoma in 9 and head and neck cancer in 9. Patients were allowed to have had prior anti-PD-1, anti-PD-L1 or anti-CTLA-4 therapy, and 40% of the dose-escalation patients had been treated with checkpoint inhibitors. Overall results and qualifications from the work: After ivuxolimab, expanded clones were on average more numerous among CD8+ T cells than among CD4+ T cells. Low levels of normalized T-cell clonal expansion were also seen in some patients who did not respond. Partial responders in the 0.1-3.0 mg/kg groups had among the lowest normalized peripheral clonal expansion, especially among CD8+ T cells. At doses of 0.1 to 3.0 mg/kg, clonal expansion of both CD4+ and CD8+ blood T cells was observed from baseline to week 6. The antigen specificity of the peripheral T cells that underwent clonal expansion was not determined.

Of note for this clone: Its antigen is unknown. No much larger clone exists at a distance of one base, and base qualities are not known.

Genomic DNA was extracted from sorted cells for sequencing of the TCRbeta CDR3 region. The immunoSEQ Assay was used for sequencing of TCRbeta CDR3 regions. TCRdb's version of the immuneACCESS table is confined to in-frame rearrangements and falls short of the full clone set. An unresolved V gene accounts for under half of the shortfall where checked; the remainder is of unknown origin. In all, the sample holds some 76,000 clones, and approximately 86% of those were seen once. Jointly, the top ten make up around 1.8% of the sample. For CDR1 and CDR2, the germline V gene lists SNHLY and FYNNEI. V lost 5 bases and J lost 9 bases, and the count of bases not matched to a germline gene is 12. Taken from cysteine to phenylalanine, the CDR3 has 15 residues. CDR3 DNA is the only sequence kept; it has 45 bases, read in frame from the first base. Patients with a history of autoimmune disease or receiving systemic immunosuppression were excluded from the trial. Peripheral blood for TCR sequencing was collected from all dose cohorts at baseline, on cycle 4 day 1, and on cycle 7 day 1. The samples were taken from a phase I, first-in-human, multicenter, open-label dose-escalation trial of ivuxolimab. Adults with locally advanced or metastatic melanoma, renal cell, hepatocellular, or head and neck squamous cell carcinoma were enrolled in the trial. Before TCR sequencing, CD4+ T cells and CD8+ T cells from peripheral blood were sorted into separate populations.

This specimen consisted of CD4+ or CD8+ T cells sorted from blood, obtained in a trial of the OX40 agonist ivuxolimab. This sequence uses TRBV2 and TRBJ1-3, with 8 bases aligning to TRBD1. The TCR comes from an adult with an advanced solid tumor such as melanoma, head and neck, liver or kidney cancer. The DNA sequence is as follows: TGTGCCAGCAGTCCCGACAGGGGATTCGAACGCACCATATATTTT. It specifies CASSPDRGFERTIYF.